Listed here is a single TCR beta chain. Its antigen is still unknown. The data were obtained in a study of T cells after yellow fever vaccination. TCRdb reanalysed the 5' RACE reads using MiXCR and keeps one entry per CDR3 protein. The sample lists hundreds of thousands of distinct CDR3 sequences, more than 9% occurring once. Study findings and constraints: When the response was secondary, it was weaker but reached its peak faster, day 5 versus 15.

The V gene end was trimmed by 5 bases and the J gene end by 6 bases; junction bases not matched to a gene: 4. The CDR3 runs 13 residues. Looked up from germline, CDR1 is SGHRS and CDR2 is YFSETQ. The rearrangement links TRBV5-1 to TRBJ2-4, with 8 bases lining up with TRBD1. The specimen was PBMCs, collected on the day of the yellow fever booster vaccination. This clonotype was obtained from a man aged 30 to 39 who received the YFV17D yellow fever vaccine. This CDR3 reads CASRPDRANIQYF. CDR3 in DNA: TGCGCCAGCAGACCGGACAGGGCAAACATTCAGTACTTC.